A single sample is the source of the 28 T cell receptor beta chains below, sequenced in a study of T cell changes during pregnancy in multiple sclerosis. Repertoires were generated with immunoSEQ multiplex PCR, while TCRdb's copy carries only in-frame clones and drops some. This table holds 50,000 to 65,000 clones, 90% found once. Sequencing used peripheral blood, obtained in the first trimester of pregnancy. The source of these receptors is a female donor in good health, enrolled as a control in a pregnancy study.

This chain joins TRBV7-9 and TRBJ2-4; a weak D match, TRBD2 (6 bases). Germline-derived CDR1 and CDR2 are SEHNR and FQNEAQ (reference sequence). The CDR3 runs 14 residues. V shed 1 base and J shed 7 bases, with 11 bases lying between them. This CDR3 is CASSLVAGTNIQYF. The CDR3 nucleotides are TGTGCCAGCAGCTTAGTTGCGGGGACTAACATTCAGTACTTC.

This chain uses TRBV5-1 with TRBJ1-4; possibly TRBD1 for D (6 bases). The ends were cut back, 0 bases at V and 4 bases at J, with 10 bases in the middle. The CDR3 runs to 15 residues. CDR1 is SGHRS and CDR2 is YFSETQ in the germline V gene. In DNA form, the CDR3 reads TGCGCCAGCAGCTTGGGTCAGGGGATTAATGAAAAACTGTTTTTT. Its translation is CASSLGQGINEKLFF.

This chain connects TRBV2 to TRBJ2-7, with 7 bases fitting TRBD1. This CDR3 region has 17 residues. Germline assignment: CDR1 SNHLY and CDR2 FYNNEI. Trimming removed 3 bases from V and 2 bases from J; junction bases left unmatched: 13. The CDR3 reads CASSDARLTGSPYEQYF. The CDR3 DNA is TGTGCCAGCAGTGACGCCCGTTTGACAGGGTCTCCCTACGAGCAGTACTTC.

This chain connects TRBV11-1 to TRBJ1-6, with D possibly TRBD1 on 6 matching bases. V lost 5 bases to trimming and J lost 3 bases, with 20 bases between them. The CDR3 length is 18 residues. CDR1 SGHAT and CDR2 FQDESV come from the germline V gene (reference sequence). The CDR3 DNA is TGTGCCAGCAGCCCAAATAAACATAAGGACAGCTATAATTCACCCCTCCACTTT. This sequence encodes CASSPNKHKDSYNSPLHF.

This chain uses TRBV4-1 with TRBJ2-3; no definite D call. Per the germline V gene, CDR1 is MGHRA and CDR2 is YSYEKL. V was cut by 5 bases and J by 3 bases, with 12 bases left in between. The CDR3 spans 14 residues. In DNA, the CDR3 is TGCGCCAGCAGCTTAGCAGCCCCAACAGATACGCAGTATTTT. Residues: CASSLAAPTDTQYF.

V and J are TRBV19 and TRBJ2-2, with a tentative D call TRBD2 (5 bases). Trimming removed 5 bases at V and 0 bases at J, with 7 bases between. The CDR3 totals 14 residues. The germline V gene encodes CDR1 LNHDA and CDR2 SQIVND (reference sequence). The CDR3 is CASSSGANTGELFF. CDR3 bases: TGTGCCAGTAGTTCCGGGGCGAACACCGGGGAGCTGTTTTTT.

CDR3 amino acids: CASSPGGTNTEAFF. CDR3 nucleotide sequence: TGCGCCAGCAGCCCCGGGGGGACGAACACTGAAGCTTTCTTT. The chain uses TRBV4-1 and TRBJ1-1; possibly TRBD1 for D (5 bases). Trimming pared 4 bases from V and 1 base from J, leaving 10 bases between. The germline gives CDR1 MGHRA, CDR2 YSYEKL. The CDR3 is 14 residues long.

The rearrangement joins TRBV9 to TRBJ2-3, with 8 nucleotides matching TRBD2. Germline V gives CDR1 SGDLS, CDR2 YYNGEE. V lost 3 bases and J lost 2; bases outside the gene matches: 2. This CDR3 comprises 14 residues. The CDR3 region is CASSAGGLTDTQYF. CDR3 DNA sequence: TGTGCCAGCAGCGCGGGGGGGCTCACAGATACGCAGTATTTT.

The V call is TRBV28, the J call TRBJ2-2, with 11 bases fitting TRBD1. Per germline, CDR1 MDHEN and CDR2 SYDVKM. The CDR3 extends over 15 amino acids. The V and J ends lost 9 bases and 6 bases, in that order; junction bases with no gene match: 9. This CDR3 is CASCSPGQGAGELFF. In DNA, the CDR3 is TGTGCCAGTTGTAGTCCGGGACAGGGGGCCGGGGAGCTGTTTTTT.

The chain recombines TRBV28 with TRBJ1-3; 7 bases are shared with TRBD1. With V trimmed by 7 bases and J by 7 bases, 10 bases remained unmatched. Germline loops: CDR1 MDHEN, CDR2 SYDVKM. This CDR3 is built from 14 residues. Here the CDR3 DNA reads TGTGCCAGCAAGGACCAGGGGGAAGTGAACACCATATATTTT. Translation: CASKDQGEVNTIYF.

The chain carries TRBV19 and TRBJ1-2, with TRBD1 identical over 7 bases. The CDR3 spans 15 residues. The germline gives CDR1 LNHDA, CDR2 SQIVND (reference sequence). V was clipped by 0 bases and J by 8 bases; unmatched bases: 9. This CDR3 reads CASSIDLTGYGGYTF. The CDR3 DNA sequence: TGTGCCAGTAGTATAGATCTGACAGGGTATGGCGGCTACACCTTC. The whole variable domain, remainder taken from reference TRBV19 and TRBJ1-2, is DGGITQSPKYLFRKEGQNVTLSCEQNLNHDAMYWYRQDPGQGLRLIYYSQIVNDFQKGDIAEGYSVSREKKESFPLTVTSAQKNPTAFYLCASSIDLTGYGGYTFGSGTRLTVV.

The gene calls are TRBV9 and TRBJ2-3; TRBD1 matches 7 bases. The CDR3 is 16 amino acids. Germline CDR1 is SGDLS and CDR2 is YYNGEE. V trimming: 0 bases; J trimming: 5 bases; junction bases outside the gene matches: 9. The chain's CDR3 is CASSVGGGVGGDTQYF. In DNA form, the CDR3 reads TGTGCCAGCAGCGTAGGAGGGGGCGTAGGCGGAGATACGCAGTATTTT.

The chain is built from TRBV25-1 and TRBJ2-1; 8 bases agree with TRBD1. The germline V gene has CDR1 MGHDK and CDR2 SYGVNS. With 5 bases clipped from V and 4 bases from J, the junction kept 4 bases outside the gene matches. The CDR3 spans 14 residues. The CDR3 is CASSRQGAYNEQFF. The DNA of the CDR3 is TGTGCCAGCAGTCGGCAGGGGGCTTACAATGAGCAGTTCTTC.

The chain couples TRBV7-8 to TRBJ2-7; 7 bases match TRBD1. The germline V gene encodes CDR1 SGHVS and CDR2 FQNEAQ. This CDR3 is 13 amino acids long. V dropped 4 bases and J dropped 3; count of bases not matched to a gene: 3. Written as DNA, the CDR3 is TGTGCCAGCAGCTCGGGACAGTTCTACGAGCAGTACTTC. Amino acids: CASSSGQFYEQYF.

The V call is TRBV10-1, the J call TRBJ1-5, with TRBD1 matching 9 bases. The junction had 7 bases not matched to a gene; V was cut back by 4 bases and J by 3 bases. CDR1 and CDR2 from the germline V gene are WNHNN and SYGVQD (reference sequence). The CDR3 runs 16 residues. CDR3 coding DNA: TGCGCCAGCAGTGTTCCGGGACAGGGTTACAATCAGCCCCAGCATTTT. Translated, it gives CASSVPGQGYNQPQHF.

This chain uses TRBV29-1 with TRBJ2-3; D is unclear. CDR3 length: 12 residues. The ends were cut back, 5 bases at V and 6 bases at J, with 12 bases in the middle. CDR1 and CDR2 from the germline V gene are SQVTM and ANQGSEA. CDR3: CSVLLPGDTQYF. The CDR3 nucleotides are TGCAGCGTTCTACTCCCCGGGGATACGCAGTATTTT.

The rearrangement links TRBV9 to TRBJ2-7; D possibly corresponds to TRBD2 (5 bases). The CDR3 is made up of 14 amino acids. Between the trimmed V and J ends, which lost 0 bases and 2 bases, there was a span of 9 bases. From germline, CDR1 is SGDLS and CDR2 YYNGEE. The DNA for the CDR3 is TGTGCCAGCAGCGTAGGCGGGCTCACCTACGAGCAGTACTTC. Translated: CASSVGGLTYEQYF.

The J gene is TRBJ1-2, the V gene TRBV5-4, with D uncertain. The germline V gene encodes CDR1 SGHNT and CDR2 YYREEE (reference sequence). With 0 bases removed from V and 5 bases from J, the gap between germline ends came to 11 bases. The CDR3 sequence is 14 residues long. This chain's CDR3 is CASSLAGGAYGYTF. DNA of the CDR3: TGTGCCAGCAGCTTGGCTGGAGGAGCATATGGCTACACCTTC.

V usage is TRBV5-5 and J usage is TRBJ1-2, with 8 positions matching TRBD1. The CDR3 has 13 amino acids. Germline CDR1 reads SGHKS; CDR2 reads YYEKEE (reference sequence). The trim removed 4 bases at V and 4 bases at J, leaving 3 bases unmatched. As DNA, the CDR3 is TGTGCCAGCAGCATGGACAGGGTCTATGGCTACACCTTC. Translating gives CASSMDRVYGYTF.

The chain has TRBV30 and TRBJ2-2; TRBD2 aligns across 15 bases. Germline V lookup: CDR1 GTSNPN, CDR2 SVGIG (reference sequence). The CDR3 loop spans 13 amino acids. CDR3 amino acids: CARTSGGAGELFF. In nucleotides, the CDR3 is TGTGCTCGGACTAGCGGGGGGGCCGGGGAGCTGTTTTTT.

The V gene is TRBV30, the J gene TRBJ1-4, with TRBD1 matching over 8 bases. This CDR3 contains 14 residues. The V segment lost 2 bases and the J segment 4 bases; nucleotides outside the gene matches: 3. Germline CDR1 reads GTSNPN; CDR2 reads SVGIG (reference sequence). CDR3 sequence reads: CAWSQGAFNEKLFF. CDR3 bases: TGTGCCTGGAGTCAGGGGGCCTTTAATGAAAAACTGTTTTTT.

Relative to its sample, this clone is medium-sized. The J gene is TRBJ2-5, the V gene TRBV7-8, with a weak D call TRBD2 (6 bases). The CDR3 is made up of 15 amino acids. Germline V gives CDR1 SGHVS, CDR2 FQNEAQ. The ends were cut back, 7 bases at V and 1 base at J, with 16 bases in the middle. For the CDR3, the DNA is TGTGCCAGCATAAGGTGGGCGGGGCTCCAAGAGACCCAGTACTTC. This encodes CASIRWAGLQETQYF.

Judged by abundance, this clone is medium-sized. This sequence joins TRBV15 and TRBJ2-7; 9 bases fit TRBD1. CDR3 size: 15 residues. Germline CDR1 and CDR2: LNHNV and YYDKDF (reference sequence). V shed 1 base, J shed 2 bases, and the junction held 3 bases outside the gene matches. This CDR3 is CATSRGQGEAYEQYF. CDR3 coding DNA: TGTGCCACCAGCAGAGGACAGGGGGAGGCCTACGAGCAGTACTTC.

The chain uses TRBV6-1 and TRBJ2-7, with TRBD1 identical over 7 bases. The CDR3 extends over 14 amino acids. Trimming took 6 bases from V and 0 from J; bases not matched to a gene: 5. The V gene's germline CDR1 is MNHNS and CDR2 SASEGT. The CDR3 spells CASSGQVLSYEQYF. As DNA, the CDR3 is TGTGCCAGCAGCGGACAGGTTCTCTCCTACGAGCAGTACTTC.

The rearrangement links TRBV7-8 to TRBJ2-1; 11 bases agree with TRBD2. Germline CDR1 reads SGHVS; CDR2 reads FQNEAQ. Trimming at V came to 2 bases and at J to 3 bases, leaving 6 bases not matched to a gene. CDR3 length: 17 amino acids. This CDR3 reads CASSLSYSGRGYNEQFF. The CDR3 DNA sequence: TGTGCCAGCAGCTTATCATATAGCGGGAGGGGCTACAATGAGCAGTTCTTC.

The chain employs TRBV7-9 and TRBJ2-7; 10 nucleotides align to TRBD1. V was pared by 2 bases and J by 6 bases, with 10 bases of the junction left unmatched. This CDR3 spans 16 amino acids. Germline CDR1 SEHNR, CDR2 FQNEAQ (reference sequence). The CDR3 is CASSLRGDRGVGEQYF. The CDR3 nucleotides read TGTGCCAGCAGCTTAAGGGGGGACAGGGGAGTAGGCGAGCAGTACTTC.

This clone was picked up one time. For the CDR3, the DNA is TGTGCCAGCAGCGTAAACACAGGGGGCAGGGAAGAGCAGTACTTC. Translating gives CASSVNTGGREEQYF. This sequence joins TRBV9 and TRBJ2-7; 9 positions agree with TRBD1. This CDR3 has 15 amino acids. Trimming cost V 1 base and J 7 bases; bases outside gene matches: 9. The germline gives CDR1 SGDLS, CDR2 YYNGEE.

The chain employs TRBV5-6 and TRBJ2-3; TRBD1 aligns across 7 bases. The CDR3 spans 16 residues. The germline V gene has CDR1 SGHDT and CDR2 YYEEEE. V lost 4 bases and J lost 1; bases outside the gene matches: 9. The CDR3 nucleotides read TGTGCCAGCAGCCCCGGGACAGAGTGGGGCACAGATACGCAGTATTTT. This sequence encodes CASSPGTEWGTDTQYF.